This is a list of T cell receptor beta chains from one sample in a study of shared T cell receptors in the human thymus. Measured with immunoSEQ multiplex PCR; TCRdb has only the in-frame clones, and not every one. The data contain hundreds of thousands of clones, over 75% of them singletons. This same sample was also part of a study on human thymus T cells.

Source material: thymocytes. Every receptor here comes from a boy under three years old with a congenital heart defect. Each CDR3 is given with its conserved first and last residue. The D gene is left open where the match is weak. A clone size is listed for some rows: how often the clone was seen (once, few, many), or a class if it is expanded.

len: 16
j_gene: TRBJ2-7
d_gene: NA
v_gene: TRBV5-5
abundance: few
CDR3nt: TGTGCCAGCAGCCATGCAACCGGCGGGATTTCCTACGAGCAGTACTTC
CDR3aa: CASSHATGGISYEQYF

len: 10
j_gene: TRBJ1-1
d_gene: TRBD1
v_gene: TRBV7-9
abundance: NA
CDR3nt: TGTGCCAGCAGCTCAGGGGGGGCTTTCTTT
CDR3aa: CASSSGGAFF

len: 15
j_gene: TRBJ1-6
d_gene: NA
v_gene: TRBV11-2
abundance: NA
CDR3nt: TGTGCCAGCAGCTTGTCTAGGAGCTTTGTTTCACCCCTCCACTTT
CDR3aa: CASSLSRSFVSPLHF

len: 18
j_gene: TRBJ1-5
d_gene: TRBD1
v_gene: TRBV7-2
abundance: NA
CDR3nt: TGTGCCAGCAGCGCCGGGGTGAGTGGTGCAGGGGGCAGTCAGCCCCAGCATTTT
CDR3aa: CASSAGVSGAGGSQPQHF

len: 13
j_gene: TRBJ2-3
d_gene: NA
v_gene: TRBV19
abundance: few
CDR3nt: TGTGCCAGTAGTATTCAGGGAAGAGATACGCAGTATTTT
CDR3aa: CASSIQGRDTQYF

len: 17
j_gene: TRBJ1-1
d_gene: NA
v_gene: TRBV4-1
abundance: NA
CDR3nt: TGCGCCAGCAGCCAAGAGGCCCCCCGGGACGGGGGCACTGAAGCTTTCTTT
CDR3aa: CASSQEAPRDGGTEAFF

len: 14
j_gene: TRBJ1-2
d_gene: TRBD1
v_gene: TRBV10-2
abundance: few
CDR3nt: TGCGCCAGCAAAACAGGGGGGAATAACTATGGCTACACCTTC
CDR3aa: CASKTGGNNYGYTF

len: 17
j_gene: TRBJ1-1
d_gene: TRBD1
v_gene: TRBV27
abundance: NA
CDR3nt: TGTGCCAGCAGCCAAGGAGGTGGGGACAGGAAGAACACTGAAGCTTTCTTT
CDR3aa: CASSQGGGDRKNTEAFF

len: 16
j_gene: TRBJ2-7
d_gene: TRBD2
v_gene: TRBV9
abundance: NA
CDR3nt: TGTGCCAGCAGCGTCGGACTAGCGGGGATCTCCTACGAGCAGTACTTC
CDR3aa: CASSVGLAGISYEQYF

len: 16
j_gene: TRBJ2-2
d_gene: TRBD1
v_gene: TRBV7-9
abundance: NA
CDR3nt: TGTGCCAGCAGCCCCATAGGGGGCCCTGAACACGGGGAGCTGTTTTTT
CDR3aa: CASSPIGGPEHGELFF

len: 15
j_gene: TRBJ1-5
d_gene: TRBD1
v_gene: TRBV19
abundance: NA
CDR3nt: TGTGCCACCGAAGGACAGGCCTATAGCAATCAGCCCCAGCATTTT
CDR3aa: CATEGQAYSNQPQHF

len: 16
j_gene: TRBJ2-7
d_gene: TRBD1
v_gene: TRBV28
abundance: NA
CDR3nt: TGTGCCAGCAGTTTGGGTTACAGGGGCTACGATTCCGAGCAGTACTTC
CDR3aa: CASSLGYRGYDSEQYF

len: 14
j_gene: TRBJ2-3
d_gene: TRBD1
v_gene: TRBV10-3
abundance: NA
CDR3nt: TGTGCCATCAGGGACAGGGGCAGCACAGATACGCAGTATTTT
CDR3aa: CAIRDRGSTDTQYF

len: 15
j_gene: TRBJ1-4
d_gene: NA
v_gene: TRBV27
abundance: NA
CDR3nt: TGTGCCAGCAGACTACAGGGAGCGGGGAGGGAAAAACTGTTTTTT
CDR3aa: CASRLQGAGREKLFF

len: 19
j_gene: TRBJ2-4
d_gene: NA
v_gene: TRBV7-2
abundance: NA
CDR3nt: TGTGCCAGCAGCTTAGAATGCGGCGGAGGGAGTCTAGCCAAAAACATTCAGTACTTC
CDR3aa: CASSLECGGGSLAKNIQYF

len: 16
j_gene: TRBJ2-1
d_gene: TRBD1
v_gene: TRBV5-1
abundance: NA
CDR3nt: TGCGCCAGCAGCCACCGGGACAGGAGCTCCTACAATGAGCAGTTCTTC
CDR3aa: CASSHRDRSSYNEQFF

len: 16
j_gene: TRBJ2-2
d_gene: NA
v_gene: TRBV7-2
abundance: NA
CDR3nt: TGTGCCAGCAGCTTAGTTGTGACAGTGAACACCGGGGAGCTGTTTTTT
CDR3aa: CASSLVVTVNTGELFF

len: 12
j_gene: TRBJ1-2
d_gene: TRBD1
v_gene: TRBV10-1
abundance: NA
CDR3nt: TGCGCCAGGGGGACAGGGGGCAATGGCTACACCTTC
CDR3aa: CARGTGGNGYTF

len: 16
j_gene: TRBJ2-1
d_gene: TRBD2
v_gene: TRBV9
abundance: NA
CDR3nt: TGTGCCAGCAGCCCCGTTTGGGGCGGGGGAATCGATGAGCAGTTCTTC
CDR3aa: CASSPVWGGGIDEQFF

len: 16
j_gene: TRBJ1-2
d_gene: NA
v_gene: TRBV27
abundance: few
CDR3nt: TGTGCCAGCAGTACAACCGGGACTCCCACAAACTATGGCTACACCTTC
CDR3aa: CASSTTGTPTNYGYTF

len: 16
j_gene: TRBJ2-3
d_gene: NA
v_gene: TRBV6-4
abundance: NA
CDR3nt: TGTGCCAGCAGTCCATCTTCCAGGGGACGCACAGATACGCAGTATTTT
CDR3aa: CASSPSSRGRTDTQYF

len: 18
j_gene: TRBJ2-1
d_gene: TRBD2
v_gene: TRBV27
abundance: NA
CDR3nt: TGTGCCAGCAGTGGGGGGACTAGCGGGAGACCTTCCTACAATGAGCAGTTCTTC
CDR3aa: CASSGGTSGRPSYNEQFF

len: 18
j_gene: TRBJ1-5
d_gene: TRBD1
v_gene: TRBV4-1
abundance: NA
CDR3nt: TGCGCCAGCAGCCAGAACAGGGGGGGGACTATAGGCAATCAGCCCCAGCATTTT
CDR3aa: CASSQNRGGTIGNQPQHF

len: 17
j_gene: TRBJ2-3
d_gene: NA
v_gene: TRBV6-1
abundance: NA
CDR3nt: TGTGCCAGCAGTGAAAGGAGTCCTCGCAAAATGGCAGATACGCAGTATTTT
CDR3aa: CASSERSPRKMADTQYF

len: 14
j_gene: TRBJ2-3
d_gene: NA
v_gene: TRBV7-6
abundance: NA
CDR3nt: TGTGCCAGCAGCCCCGGGGGGCAGCCAGATACGCAGTATTTT
CDR3aa: CASSPGGQPDTQYF

len: 12
j_gene: TRBJ2-3
d_gene: TRBD2
v_gene: TRBV19
abundance: NA
CDR3nt: TGTGCCAGTAGTAGCGGGAGGGATACGCAGTATTTT
CDR3aa: CASSSGRDTQYF

len: 14
j_gene: TRBJ1-2
d_gene: NA
v_gene: TRBV29-1
abundance: NA
CDR3nt: TGCAGCGTTAGGATCCTCCAGGGTTTTATTGGCTACACCTTC
CDR3aa: CSVRILQGFIGYTF

len: 13
j_gene: TRBJ1-1
d_gene: NA
v_gene: TRBV12-5
abundance: once
CDR3nt: TGTGCTAGTGGTTCACAGATGAACACTGAAGCTTTCTTT
CDR3aa: CASGSQMNTEAFF

len: 15
j_gene: TRBJ2-4
d_gene: NA
v_gene: TRBV6-5
abundance: NA
CDR3nt: TGTGCCAGCAGCCGAAGAGGAACAGCCAAAAACATTCAGTACTTC
CDR3aa: CASSRRGTAKNIQYF

len: 16
j_gene: TRBJ1-3
d_gene: TRBD1
v_gene: TRBV4-1
abundance: few
CDR3nt: TGCGCCAGCAGCCTTAAAACAGGGGGCTCAGGAAACACCATATATTTT
CDR3aa: CASSLKTGGSGNTIYF

len: 15
j_gene: TRBJ2-7
d_gene: NA
v_gene: TRBV11-2
abundance: NA
CDR3nt: TGTGCCAGCAGCCCGAAGCCCAAAAGTATCTACGAGCAGTACTTC
CDR3aa: CASSPKPKSIYEQYF

len: 20
j_gene: TRBJ2-7
d_gene: TRBD2
v_gene: TRBV27
abundance: NA
CDR3nt: TGTGCCAGCAGTTTACAGTCCGGGACTAAGCGTTGGGGCGGATCCTACGAGCAGTACTTC
CDR3aa: CASSLQSGTKRWGGSYEQYF

len: 15
j_gene: TRBJ1-5
d_gene: TRBD1
v_gene: TRBV6-4
abundance: NA
CDR3nt: TGTGCCAGCAGAGCCGGGACAGCGTTCAATCAGCCCCAGCATTTT
CDR3aa: CASRAGTAFNQPQHF

len: 13
j_gene: TRBJ2-7
d_gene: NA
v_gene: TRBV7-2
abundance: NA
CDR3nt: TGTGCCAGCAGCTTAGACGCGCCCGACGAGCAGTACTTC
CDR3aa: CASSLDAPDEQYF

len: 17
j_gene: TRBJ2-1
d_gene: NA
v_gene: TRBV4-1
abundance: NA
CDR3nt: TGCGCCAGCAGCCAAGTGGAAATTAAGAGTAGCGACAATGAGCAGTTCTTC
CDR3aa: CASSQVEIKSSDNEQFF

len: 17
j_gene: TRBJ1-5
d_gene: NA
v_gene: TRBV19
abundance: NA
CDR3nt: TGTGCCAGTAGTATGGGCAGGCCCGAAGGTGGCAATCAGCCCCAGCATTTT
CDR3aa: CASSMGRPEGGNQPQHF

len: 14
j_gene: TRBJ2-1
d_gene: NA
v_gene: TRBV5-1
abundance: NA
CDR3nt: TGCGCCAGCAGCTTGGCAGGGCCCTACAATGAGCAGTTCTTC
CDR3aa: CASSLAGPYNEQFF

len: 12
j_gene: TRBJ1-5
d_gene: NA
v_gene: TRBV28
abundance: few
CDR3nt: TGTGCCAGCAGTTTTCCAGGGGAACCCCAGCATTTT
CDR3aa: CASSFPGEPQHF

len: 14
j_gene: TRBJ1-1
d_gene: NA
v_gene: TRBV14
abundance: NA
CDR3nt: TGTGCCAGCAGCCTTATGACAGGGAACACTGAAGCTTTCTTT
CDR3aa: CASSLMTGNTEAFF

len: 13
j_gene: TRBJ2-5
d_gene: NA
v_gene: TRBV28
abundance: NA
CDR3nt: TGTGCCAGCAGTTTAGAGGCGCAAGAGACCCAGTACTTC
CDR3aa: CASSLEAQETQYF

len: 21
j_gene: TRBJ2-4
d_gene: NA
v_gene: TRBV30
abundance: once
CDR3nt: TGTGCCTGGATGGGGGGACGGGGTTACGTAAATAGCCTACTAGCCAAAAACATTCAGTACTTC
CDR3aa: CAWMGGRGYVNSLLAKNIQYF

len: 16
j_gene: TRBJ2-1
d_gene: NA
v_gene: TRBV14
abundance: NA
CDR3nt: TGTGCCAGCAGCCAGGAGGGACGTAGCTCCTACAATGAGCAGTTCTTC
CDR3aa: CASSQEGRSSYNEQFF

len: 14
j_gene: TRBJ1-6
d_gene: NA
v_gene: TRBV9
abundance: NA
CDR3nt: TGTGCCAGCAAAGGACAGCCCGAAAATTCACCCCTCCACTTT
CDR3aa: CASKGQPENSPLHF

len: 19
j_gene: TRBJ2-7
d_gene: TRBD2
v_gene: TRBV7-2
abundance: NA
CDR3nt: TGTGCCAGCAGCACCCAAGGGACTAGCGGGAGTGGAGTAACCTACGAGCAGTACTTC
CDR3aa: CASSTQGTSGSGVTYEQYF

len: 15
j_gene: TRBJ2-1
d_gene: NA
v_gene: TRBV4-3
abundance: NA
CDR3nt: TGCGCCAGCAGCCAAGATCTGGGGACATACAATGAGCAGTTCTTC
CDR3aa: CASSQDLGTYNEQFF

len: 16
j_gene: TRBJ2-7
d_gene: NA
v_gene: TRBV28
abundance: NA
CDR3nt: TGTGCCAGCAGTCTACCACAGGGACAATCCTCCTACGAGCAGTACTTC
CDR3aa: CASSLPQGQSSYEQYF

len: 11
j_gene: TRBJ2-1
d_gene: NA
v_gene: TRBV20-1
abundance: NA
CDR3nt: TGCAGTGCTAGAAATGGCCATGAGCAGTTCTTC
CDR3aa: CSARNGHEQFF

len: 16
j_gene: TRBJ2-1
d_gene: TRBD2
v_gene: TRBV29-1
abundance: NA
CDR3nt: TGCAGCGGTCGATCCCCTAGCGGCCCGTTGTACAATGAGCAGTTCTTC
CDR3aa: CSGRSPSGPLYNEQFF

len: 15
j_gene: TRBJ2-4
d_gene: TRBD2
v_gene: TRBV11-2
abundance: NA
CDR3nt: TGTGCCAGCAGCTTTAATCGGGGAGGGAGAAACATTCAGTACTTC
CDR3aa: CASSFNRGGRNIQYF

len: 16
j_gene: TRBJ2-3
d_gene: NA
v_gene: TRBV29-1
abundance: NA
CDR3nt: TGCAGCGTTCCCCGCGCGGCAGGGGCGTTGAAAGATACGCAGTATTTT
CDR3aa: CSVPRAAGALKDTQYF

len: 14
j_gene: TRBJ1-1
d_gene: NA
v_gene: TRBV7-9
abundance: once
CDR3nt: TGTGCCAGCAGCCAAGGGTCTCAGAGGGCTGAAGCTTTCTTT
CDR3aa: CASSQGSQRAEAFF

len: 15
j_gene: TRBJ1-6
d_gene: TRBD1
v_gene: TRBV6-1
abundance: few
CDR3nt: TGTGCCAGCAGGGGGGACAGAAATAATAATTCACCCCTCCACTTT
CDR3aa: CASRGDRNNNSPLHF

len: 17
j_gene: TRBJ2-2
d_gene: TRBD2
v_gene: TRBV11-3
abundance: once
CDR3nt: TGTGCCAGCAGCTTAGGAGGGAGGGACCCGAGCACCGGGGAGCTGTTTTTT
CDR3aa: CASSLGGRDPSTGELFF

len: 13
j_gene: TRBJ2-7
d_gene: TRBD1
v_gene: TRBV6-5
abundance: few
CDR3nt: TGTGCCAGCAGCCCACGACAGGGCTACGAGCAGTACTTC
CDR3aa: CASSPRQGYEQYF

len: 17
j_gene: TRBJ1-1
d_gene: NA
v_gene: TRBV5-6
abundance: NA
CDR3nt: TGTGCCAGCAGCCATCTGGTGGGGTCCGGCCCGGGACTTGAAGCTTTCTTT
CDR3aa: CASSHLVGSGPGLEAFF